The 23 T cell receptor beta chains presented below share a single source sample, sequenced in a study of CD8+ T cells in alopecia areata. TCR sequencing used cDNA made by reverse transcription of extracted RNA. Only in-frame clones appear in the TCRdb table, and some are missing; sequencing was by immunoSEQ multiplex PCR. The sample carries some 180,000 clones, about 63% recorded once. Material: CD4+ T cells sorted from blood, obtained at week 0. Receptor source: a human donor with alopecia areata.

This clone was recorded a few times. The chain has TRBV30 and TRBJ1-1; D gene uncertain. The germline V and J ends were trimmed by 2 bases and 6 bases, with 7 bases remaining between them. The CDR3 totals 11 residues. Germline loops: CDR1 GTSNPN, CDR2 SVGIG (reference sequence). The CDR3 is CAWSPLAEAFF. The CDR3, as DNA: TGTGCCTGGAGTCCGTTGGCTGAAGCTTTCTTT.

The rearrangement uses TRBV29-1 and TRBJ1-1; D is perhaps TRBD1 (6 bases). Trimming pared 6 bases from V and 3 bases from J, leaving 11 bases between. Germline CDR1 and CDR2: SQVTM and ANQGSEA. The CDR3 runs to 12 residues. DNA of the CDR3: TGCAGCGTGGGGGCGGGGTACACTGAAGCTTTCTTT. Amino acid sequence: CSVGAGYTEAFF. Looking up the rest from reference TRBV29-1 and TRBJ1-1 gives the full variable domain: SAVISQKPSRDICQRGTSLTIQCQVDSQVTMMFWYRQQPGQSLTLIATANQGSEATYESGFVIDKFPISRPNLTFSTLTVSNMSPEDSSIYLCSVGAGYTEAFFGQGTRLTVV.

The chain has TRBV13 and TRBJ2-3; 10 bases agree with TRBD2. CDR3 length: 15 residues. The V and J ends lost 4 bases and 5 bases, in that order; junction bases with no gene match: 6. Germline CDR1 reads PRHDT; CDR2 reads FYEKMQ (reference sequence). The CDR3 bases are TGTGCCAGCAGCTCAAGCGGGGGGGCCCAAGATACGCAGTATTTT. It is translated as CASSSSGGAQDTQYF.

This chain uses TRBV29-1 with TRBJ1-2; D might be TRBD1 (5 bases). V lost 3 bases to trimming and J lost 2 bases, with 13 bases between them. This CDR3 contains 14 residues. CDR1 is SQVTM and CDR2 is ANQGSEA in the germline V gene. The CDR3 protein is CSVEQQGGNYGYTF. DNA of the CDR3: TGCAGCGTTGAGCAGCAGGGAGGGAACTATGGCTACACCTTC.

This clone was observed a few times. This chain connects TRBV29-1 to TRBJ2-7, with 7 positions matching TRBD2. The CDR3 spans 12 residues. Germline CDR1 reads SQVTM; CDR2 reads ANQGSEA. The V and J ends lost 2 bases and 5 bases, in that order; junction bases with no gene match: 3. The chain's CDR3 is CSVEREGHEQYF. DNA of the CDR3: TGCAGCGTTGAAAGGGAGGGCCACGAGCAGTACTTC.

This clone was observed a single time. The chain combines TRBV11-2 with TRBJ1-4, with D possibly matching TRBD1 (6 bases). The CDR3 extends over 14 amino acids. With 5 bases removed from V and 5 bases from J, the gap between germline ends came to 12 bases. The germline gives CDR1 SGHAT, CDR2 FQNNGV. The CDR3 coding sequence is TGTGCCAGCAGCACGACAGGTGCCAATGAAAAACTGTTTTTT. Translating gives CASSTTGANEKLFF. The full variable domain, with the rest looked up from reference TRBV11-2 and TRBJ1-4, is EAGVAQSPRYKIIEKRQSVAFWCNPISGHATLYWYQQILGQGPKLLIQFQNNGVVDDSQLPKDRFSAERLKGVDSTLKIQPAKLEDSAVYLCASSTTGANEKLFFGSGTQLSVL.

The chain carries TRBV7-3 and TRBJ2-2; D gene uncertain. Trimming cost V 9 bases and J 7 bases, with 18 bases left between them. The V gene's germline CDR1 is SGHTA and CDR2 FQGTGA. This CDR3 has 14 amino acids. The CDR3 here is CASSKGGFSGELFF. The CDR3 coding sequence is TGTGCCAGTTCGAAAGGCGGTTTTAGCGGGGAGCTGTTTTTT.

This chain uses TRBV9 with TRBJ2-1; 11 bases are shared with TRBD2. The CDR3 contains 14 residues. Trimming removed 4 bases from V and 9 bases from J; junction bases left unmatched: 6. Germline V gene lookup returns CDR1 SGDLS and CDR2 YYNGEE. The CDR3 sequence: CASSFSGGAGEQFF. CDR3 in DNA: TGTGCCAGCAGCTTTAGCGGGGGGGCCGGTGAGCAGTTCTTC.

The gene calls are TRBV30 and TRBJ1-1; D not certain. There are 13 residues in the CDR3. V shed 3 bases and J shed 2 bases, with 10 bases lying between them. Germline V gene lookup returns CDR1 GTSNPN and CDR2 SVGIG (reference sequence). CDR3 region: CAWRVGLNTEAFF. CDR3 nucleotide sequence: TGTGCCTGGAGGGTGGGGTTAAACACTGAAGCTTTCTTT.

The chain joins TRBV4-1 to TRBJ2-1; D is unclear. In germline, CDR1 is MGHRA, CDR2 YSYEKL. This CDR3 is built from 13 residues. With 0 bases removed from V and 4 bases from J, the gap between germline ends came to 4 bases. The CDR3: CASSQDLYNEQFF. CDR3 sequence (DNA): TGCGCCAGCAGCCAAGATCTATACAATGAGCAGTTCTTC.

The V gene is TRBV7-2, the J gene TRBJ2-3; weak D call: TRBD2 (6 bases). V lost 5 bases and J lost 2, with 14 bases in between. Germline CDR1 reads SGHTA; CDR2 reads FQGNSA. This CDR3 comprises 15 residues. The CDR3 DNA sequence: TGTGCCAGCAGCATATGGAGCGGGTCCACAGATACGCAGTATTTT. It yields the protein CASSIWSGSTDTQYF.

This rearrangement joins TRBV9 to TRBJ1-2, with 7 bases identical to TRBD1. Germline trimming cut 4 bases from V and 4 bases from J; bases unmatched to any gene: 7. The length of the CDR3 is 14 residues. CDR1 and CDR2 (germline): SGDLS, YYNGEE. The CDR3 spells CASSTDDRVYGYTF. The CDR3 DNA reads TGTGCCAGCAGCACTGACGACAGGGTCTATGGCTACACCTTC.

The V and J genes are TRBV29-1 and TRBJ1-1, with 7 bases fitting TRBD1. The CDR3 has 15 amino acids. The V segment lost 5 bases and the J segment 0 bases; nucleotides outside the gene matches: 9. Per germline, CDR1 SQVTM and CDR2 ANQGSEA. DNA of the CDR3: TGCAGCGTTCGTAAAACAGGGGCAATGAACACTGAAGCTTTCTTT. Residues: CSVRKTGAMNTEAFF.

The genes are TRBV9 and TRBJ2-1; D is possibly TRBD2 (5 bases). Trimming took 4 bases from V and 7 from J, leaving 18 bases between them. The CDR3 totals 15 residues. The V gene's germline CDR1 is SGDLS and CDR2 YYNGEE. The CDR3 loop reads CASSPTRYERNEQFF. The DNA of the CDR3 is TGTGCCAGCAGCCCCACTAGATACGAAAGGAATGAGCAGTTCTTC.

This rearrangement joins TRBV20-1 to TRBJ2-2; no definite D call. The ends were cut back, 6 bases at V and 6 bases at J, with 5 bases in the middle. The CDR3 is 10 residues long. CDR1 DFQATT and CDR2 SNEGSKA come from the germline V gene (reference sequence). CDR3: CSAGSGELFF. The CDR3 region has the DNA TGCAGTGCAGGATCCGGGGAGCTGTTTTTT.

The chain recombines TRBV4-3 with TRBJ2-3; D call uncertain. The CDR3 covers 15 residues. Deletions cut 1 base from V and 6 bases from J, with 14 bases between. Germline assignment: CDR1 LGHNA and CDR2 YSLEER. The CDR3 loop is CASSQGWGKVDTQYF. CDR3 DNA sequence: TGCGCCAGCAGCCAAGGGTGGGGAAAGGTTGATACGCAGTATTTT.

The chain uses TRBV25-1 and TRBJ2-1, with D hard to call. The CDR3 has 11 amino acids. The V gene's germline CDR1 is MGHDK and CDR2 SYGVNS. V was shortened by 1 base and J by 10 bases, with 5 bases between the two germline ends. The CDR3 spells CASSEWWEQFF. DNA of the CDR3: TGTGCCAGCAGTGAATGGTGGGAGCAGTTCTTC.

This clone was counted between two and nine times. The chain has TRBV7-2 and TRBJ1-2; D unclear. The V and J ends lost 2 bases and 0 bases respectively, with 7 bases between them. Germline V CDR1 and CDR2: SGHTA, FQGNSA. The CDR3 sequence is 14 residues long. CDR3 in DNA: TGTGCCAGCAGCTTAATGACAACTAACTATGGCTACACCTTC. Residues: CASSLMTTNYGYTF.

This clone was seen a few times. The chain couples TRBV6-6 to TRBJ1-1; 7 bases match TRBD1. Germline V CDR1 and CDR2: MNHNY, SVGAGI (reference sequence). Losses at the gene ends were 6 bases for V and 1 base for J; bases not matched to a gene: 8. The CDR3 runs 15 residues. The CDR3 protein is CASSPDRAANTEAFF. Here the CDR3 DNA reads TGTGCCAGCAGCCCCGACAGGGCGGCGAACACTGAAGCTTTCTTT.

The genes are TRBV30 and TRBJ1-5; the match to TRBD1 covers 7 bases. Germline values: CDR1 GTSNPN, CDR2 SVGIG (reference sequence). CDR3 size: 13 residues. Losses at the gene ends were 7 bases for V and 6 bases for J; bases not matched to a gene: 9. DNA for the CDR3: TGTGCCTTCCGGACAGGAATTTTTCAGCCCCAGCATTTT. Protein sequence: CAFRTGIFQPQHF.

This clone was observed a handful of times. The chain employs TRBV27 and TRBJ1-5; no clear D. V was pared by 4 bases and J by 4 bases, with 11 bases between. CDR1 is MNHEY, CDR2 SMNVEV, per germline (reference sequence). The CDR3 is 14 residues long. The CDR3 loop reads CASSSNGLNQPQHF. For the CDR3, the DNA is TGTGCCAGCAGTTCCAACGGCTTAAATCAGCCCCAGCATTTT.

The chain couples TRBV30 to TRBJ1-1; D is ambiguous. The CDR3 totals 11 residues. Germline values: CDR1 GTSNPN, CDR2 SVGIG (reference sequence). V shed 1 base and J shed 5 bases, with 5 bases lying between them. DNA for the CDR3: TGTGCCTGGAGTGAACTTACTGAAGCTTTCTTT. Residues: CAWSELTEAFF.

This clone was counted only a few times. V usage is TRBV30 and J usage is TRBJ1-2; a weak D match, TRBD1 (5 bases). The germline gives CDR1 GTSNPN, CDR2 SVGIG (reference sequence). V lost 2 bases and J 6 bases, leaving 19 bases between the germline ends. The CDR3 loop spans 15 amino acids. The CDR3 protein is CAWSRRDGPVDGYTF. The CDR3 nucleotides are TGTGCCTGGAGTCGACGGGACGGACCAGTGGATGGCTACACCTTC. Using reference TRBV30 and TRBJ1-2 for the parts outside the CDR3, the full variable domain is SQTIHQWPATLVQPVGSPLSLECTVEGTSNPNLYWYRQAAGRGLQLLFYSVGIGQISSEVPQNLSASRPQDRQFILSSKKLLLSDSGFYLCAWSRRDGPVDGYTFGSGTRLTVV.